This TCR beta chain is drawn from a study of shared clonotypes between healthy human individuals. Study-wide results and limits: Naive CD4 clonotype sharing across several donors was approximately 5%. Shared clonotypes across all four donors exceeded non-shared ones in generation probability. Genetic and exposure-history diversity was limited by the small donor number.

A note on this clone: Its antigen is not identified.

The genomic DNA of each subset was split evenly across several immunoSEQ plates. Libraries were prepared by immunoSEQ multiplex PCR; TCRdb keeps only in-frame clonotypes and omits some of them. The data hold around 510,000 clones, with around 95% observed a single time. Sample: naive CD4+ T cells sorted from blood. Subset of the sample: CD45RA+ positively selected. This TCR was recovered from a woman aged 25 to 39 in good health.

The CDR3 spells CASTTPGGRGDEQYF. For the CDR3, the DNA is TGTGCCAGCACGACCCCAGGGGGCAGGGGGGACGAGCAGTACTTC. The chain uses TRBV6-4 and TRBJ2-7; 8 positions agree with TRBD1. V dropped 7 bases and J dropped 5; count of bases not matched to a gene: 13. Germline loops: CDR1 MRHNA, CDR2 SNTAGT. The CDR3 is made up of 15 amino acids.